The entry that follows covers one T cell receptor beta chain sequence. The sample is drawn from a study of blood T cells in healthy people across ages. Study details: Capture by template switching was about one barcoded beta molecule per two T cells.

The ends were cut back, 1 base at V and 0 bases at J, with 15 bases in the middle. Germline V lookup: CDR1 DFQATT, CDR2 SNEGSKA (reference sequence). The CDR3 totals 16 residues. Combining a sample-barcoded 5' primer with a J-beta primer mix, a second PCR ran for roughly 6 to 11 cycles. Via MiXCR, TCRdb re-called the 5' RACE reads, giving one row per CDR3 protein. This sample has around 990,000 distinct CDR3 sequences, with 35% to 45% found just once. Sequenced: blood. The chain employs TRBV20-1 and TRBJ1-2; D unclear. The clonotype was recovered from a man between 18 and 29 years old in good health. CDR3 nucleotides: TGCAGTGCTAGAGTCTCCGGCGGGTCCCCTAACTATGGCTACACCTTC. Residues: CSARVSGGSPNYGYTF.